This is a list of T cell receptor beta chains from one sample in a study of T cells in Graves' hyperthyroidism and ophthalmopathy. Each CDR3 protein is one row after TCRdb ran MiXCR on the multiplex PCR reads. The table lists about 410,000 distinct CDR3 sequences, around 15% of them singletons. Sequenced material: blood. These receptors all stem from a woman aged 30 to 39 with Graves' ophthalmopathy. Both conserved end residues are part of each CDR3. The order of the fields is V gene, clone size, D gene, J gene, CDR3 protein, CDR3 DNA. D genes are given only for firm matches. The size field is filled for only some rows; it gives once, few, many or a size class.

v_call: TRBV7-3; clone_size: NA; d_call: NA; j_call: TRBJ2-5; cdr3_aa: CASSLTAEDTQYF; cdr3_nt: TGTGCCAGCAGCTTAACGGCGGAAGATACCCAGTACTTC
v_call: TRBV28; clone_size: few; d_call: TRBD2; j_call: TRBJ2-1; cdr3_aa: CASSPALAGGRDEQFF; cdr3_nt: TGTGCCAGCAGCCCCGCCCTAGCGGGGGGGAGGGATGAGCAGTTCTTC
v_call: TRBV7-9; clone_size: many; d_call: NA; j_call: TRBJ1-1; cdr3_aa: CASSLAERTEAFF; cdr3_nt: TGTGCCAGCAGCTTAGCTGAGCGGACTGAAGCTTTCTTT
v_call: TRBV2; clone_size: many; d_call: NA; j_call: TRBJ2-1; cdr3_aa: CASRAAVRGGQSSYNEQFF; cdr3_nt: TGTGCCAGCAGAGCGGCGGTGAGGGGGGGCCAGAGCTCCTACAATGAGCAGTTCTTC
v_call: TRBV7-6; clone_size: many; d_call: TRBD1; j_call: TRBJ2-2; cdr3_aa: CASSLAETGVTGELFF; cdr3_nt: TGTGCCAGCAGCTTAGCGGAGACAGGGGTCACCGGGGAGCTGTTTTTT
v_call: TRBV6-1; clone_size: few; d_call: NA; j_call: TRBJ2-1; cdr3_aa: CASSQGNAYNEQFF; cdr3_nt: TGTGCCAGCAGTCAGGGCAACGCCTACAATGAGCAGTTCTTC
v_call: TRBV20-1; clone_size: many; d_call: NA; j_call: TRBJ2-6; cdr3_aa: CSARYGRTDSGANVLTF; cdr3_nt: TGCAGTGCTAGATACGGACGGACAGACTCTGGGGCCAACGTCCTGACTTTC
v_call: TRBV5-1; clone_size: many; d_call: TRBD1; j_call: TRBJ1-5; cdr3_aa: CASSQGGRDQPQHF; cdr3_nt: TGCGCCAGCAGCCAGGGGGGACGCGATCAGCCCCAGCATTTT
v_call: TRBV4-1; clone_size: many; d_call: NA; j_call: TRBJ2-7; cdr3_aa: CASSQDPTGHYEQYF; cdr3_nt: TGCGCCAGCAGCCAAGATCCGACAGGACACTACGAGCAGTACTTC
v_call: TRBV5-8; clone_size: many; d_call: NA; j_call: TRBJ1-6; cdr3_aa: CASSLEAGSYNSPLHF; cdr3_nt: TGTGCCAGCAGCTTGGAGGCAGGCTCCTATAATTCACCCCTCCACTTT
v_call: TRBV5-1; clone_size: many; d_call: TRBD1; j_call: TRBJ1-3; cdr3_aa: CASSFGTGQISGNTIYF; cdr3_nt: TGCGCCAGCAGCTTCGGGACAGGCCAGATCTCTGGAAACACCATATATTTT
v_call: TRBV27; clone_size: NA; d_call: TRBD2; j_call: TRBJ2-1; cdr3_aa: CASSTSAPSYNEQFF; cdr3_nt: TGTGCCAGCAGCACTAGCGCTCCCTCCTACAATGAGCAGTTCTTC
v_call: TRBV29-1; clone_size: few; d_call: NA; j_call: TRBJ2-7; cdr3_aa: CSIGGAGPTYEQYF; cdr3_nt: TGCAGCATTGGTGGGGCCGGGCCCACCTACGAGCAGTACTTC
v_call: TRBV6-2/TRBV6-3; clone_size: NA; d_call: NA; j_call: TRBJ2-2; cdr3_aa: CASKQGRDTPGELFF; cdr3_nt: TGTGCCAGCAAACAGGGGAGGGACACACCCGGGGAGCTGTTTTTT
v_call: TRBV28; clone_size: NA; d_call: NA; j_call: TRBJ1-4; cdr3_aa: CASSFSPTTNEKLFF; cdr3_nt: TGTGCCAGCAGTTTCAGCCCAACAACTAATGAAAAACTGTTTTTT
v_call: TRBV7-9; clone_size: many; d_call: NA; j_call: TRBJ2-7; cdr3_aa: CASSLPGHSYEQYF; cdr3_nt: TGTGCCAGCAGCTTACCCGGGCACTCCTACGAGCAGTACTTC
v_call: TRBV28; clone_size: NA; d_call: TRBD1; j_call: TRBJ1-2; cdr3_aa: CASSLSGTGGSYGYTF; cdr3_nt: TGTGCCAGCAGTTTATCCGGGACAGGGGGTAGCTATGGCTACACCTTC
v_call: TRBV13; clone_size: many; d_call: TRBD2; j_call: TRBJ2-3; cdr3_aa: CASSLIVAGAEDTQYF; cdr3_nt: TGTGCCAGCAGCTTAATAGTAGCGGGGGCTGAGGATACGCAGTATTTT
v_call: TRBV12-3/TRBV12-4; clone_size: many; d_call: TRBD2; j_call: TRBJ2-2; cdr3_aa: CASLQTSGHGELFF; cdr3_nt: TGTGCCAGCCTTCAAACTAGCGGCCACGGGGAGCTGTTTTTT
v_call: TRBV29-1; clone_size: many; d_call: NA; j_call: TRBJ1-2; cdr3_aa: CSVELKSGYTF; cdr3_nt: TGCAGCGTTGAATTGAAGAGTGGCTACACCTTC
v_call: TRBV4-1; clone_size: NA; d_call: TRBD1; j_call: TRBJ1-4; cdr3_aa: CASSKGQGNEKLFF; cdr3_nt: TGCGCCAGCAGCAAGGGACAGGGGAATGAAAAACTGTTTTTT
v_call: TRBV7-8; clone_size: many; d_call: NA; j_call: TRBJ1-1; cdr3_aa: CASSLGGRLNTEAFF; cdr3_nt: TGTGCCAGCAGCTTGGGGGGACGGTTGAACACTGAAGCTTTCTTT
v_call: TRBV5-1; clone_size: few; d_call: NA; j_call: TRBJ1-6; cdr3_aa: CASSGGSSYNSPLHF; cdr3_nt: TGCGCCAGCAGCGGTGGGAGCTCCTATAATTCACCCCTCCACTTT
v_call: TRBV6-1; clone_size: NA; d_call: NA; j_call: TRBJ1-5; cdr3_aa: CASRNIEVSNQPQHF; cdr3_nt: TGTGCCAGCAGGAATATTGAGGTTAGCAATCAGCCCCAGCATTTT
v_call: TRBV11-2; clone_size: many; d_call: NA; j_call: TRBJ2-7; cdr3_aa: CASRTSHSYEQYF; cdr3_nt: TGTGCCAGCAGAACCTCCCACTCCTACGAGCAGTACTTC
v_call: TRBV9; clone_size: NA; d_call: TRBD1; j_call: TRBJ2-5; cdr3_aa: CASSVRRLATGEGQETQYF; cdr3_nt: TGTGCCAGCAGCGTAAGGCGGCTAGCGACAGGGGAAGGCCAAGAGACCCAGTACTTC
v_call: TRBV28; clone_size: many; d_call: TRBD1; j_call: TRBJ1-5; cdr3_aa: CASRGTGDLRPQHF; cdr3_nt: TGTGCCAGCCGAGGGACAGGGGATTTGCGGCCCCAGCATTTT
v_call: TRBV28; clone_size: many; d_call: NA; j_call: TRBJ2-1; cdr3_aa: CASSSPLMWAGYNEQFF; cdr3_nt: TGTGCCAGCAGTTCCCCTCTAATGTGGGCTGGCTACAATGAGCAGTTCTTC
v_call: TRBV5-1; clone_size: few; d_call: NA; j_call: TRBJ1-1; cdr3_aa: CASTYRAGNTEAFF; cdr3_nt: TGCGCCAGCACCTATCGGGCGGGGAACACTGAAGCTTTCTTT
v_call: TRBV19; clone_size: NA; d_call: TRBD2; j_call: TRBJ2-7; cdr3_aa: CASTERRGSYEQYF; cdr3_nt: TGTGCCAGTACCGAGCGGCGGGGGTCCTACGAGCAGTACTTC
v_call: TRBV6-1; clone_size: many; d_call: TRBD2; j_call: TRBJ2-7; cdr3_aa: CASSEELAASYEQYF; cdr3_nt: TGTGCCAGCAGTGAGGAACTAGCGGCTTCCTACGAGCAGTACTTC
v_call: TRBV28; clone_size: many; d_call: NA; j_call: TRBJ2-7; cdr3_aa: CASTFGDLNYEQYF; cdr3_nt: TGTGCCAGCACCTTCGGGGATTTGAACTACGAGCAGTACTTC
v_call: TRBV7-6; clone_size: NA; d_call: NA; j_call: TRBJ2-1; cdr3_aa: CASSLSWGRNEQFF; cdr3_nt: TGTGCCAGCAGCTTAAGCTGGGGGCGGAATGAGCAGTTCTTC
v_call: TRBV12-5; clone_size: NA; d_call: NA; j_call: TRBJ1-2; cdr3_aa: CASGLFPDRTSGYTF; cdr3_nt: TGTGCTAGTGGTTTGTTTCCAGACAGGACAAGTGGCTACACCTTC
v_call: TRBV7-9; clone_size: NA; d_call: NA; j_call: TRBJ2-3; cdr3_aa: CASSLWEDTQYF; cdr3_nt: TGTGCCAGCAGCTTGTGGGAAGATACGCAGTATTTT
v_call: TRBV2; clone_size: many; d_call: NA; j_call: TRBJ2-4; cdr3_aa: CASLPDRVGEGIQYF; cdr3_nt: TGTGCCAGCCTACCCGACAGGGTTGGGGAGGGCATTCAGTACTTC
v_call: TRBV12-3/TRBV12-4; clone_size: many; d_call: NA; j_call: TRBJ2-2; cdr3_aa: CAGTRTGVGELFF; cdr3_nt: TGTGCCGGCACGCGGACCGGGGTGGGGGAGCTGTTTTTT
v_call: TRBV5-1; clone_size: few; d_call: NA; j_call: TRBJ1-2; cdr3_aa: CASSLEGKSGGYTF; cdr3_nt: TGCGCCAGCAGCTTAGAGGGGAAGTCGGGCGGCTACACCTTC
v_call: TRBV7-8; clone_size: many; d_call: TRBD2; j_call: TRBJ2-3; cdr3_aa: CASSLASSGAYTDTQYF; cdr3_nt: TGTGCCAGCAGCTTAGCGTCTAGCGGGGCGTACACAGATACGCAGTATTTT
v_call: TRBV5-1; clone_size: few; d_call: NA; j_call: TRBJ2-3; cdr3_aa: CASSLDSHTDTQYF; cdr3_nt: TGCGCCAGCAGCTTGGACAGCCACACAGATACGCAGTATTTT
v_call: TRBV7-9; clone_size: few; d_call: TRBD1; j_call: TRBJ1-6; cdr3_aa: CASSLSGTGSPLHF; cdr3_nt: TGTGCCAGCAGCTTATCCGGGACAGGTTCACCCCTCCACTTT
v_call: TRBV19; clone_size: NA; d_call: TRBD2; j_call: TRBJ2-2; cdr3_aa: CASTIRGLDGGELFF; cdr3_nt: TGTGCCAGTACTATAAGAGGACTAGATGGCGGGGAGCTGTTTTTT
v_call: TRBV18; clone_size: NA; d_call: TRBD1; j_call: TRBJ1-1; cdr3_aa: CASSMLRGQGASEGFF; cdr3_nt: TGTGCCAGCTCGATGTTGCGGGGACAGGGAGCATCTGAAGGTTTCTTT
v_call: TRBV14; clone_size: few; d_call: NA; j_call: TRBJ1-2; cdr3_aa: CASSQDDLFNYGYTF; cdr3_nt: TGTGCCAGCAGCCAAGATGACCTCTTTAACTATGGCTACACCTTC
v_call: TRBV6-1; clone_size: few; d_call: NA; j_call: TRBJ1-5; cdr3_aa: CASSEARTHQPQHF; cdr3_nt: TGTGCCAGCAGTGAAGCTCGGACCCATCAGCCCCAGCATTTT
v_call: TRBV20-1; clone_size: many; d_call: TRBD2; j_call: TRBJ2-7; cdr3_aa: CSARDTGGSYEQYF; cdr3_nt: TGCAGTGCTAGAGATACGGGGGGGTCCTACGAGCAGTACTTC
v_call: TRBV12-3/TRBV12-4; clone_size: many; d_call: NA; j_call: TRBJ1-2; cdr3_aa: CASSLFLGRDNGYTF; cdr3_nt: TGTGCCAGCAGTTTATTTCTGGGACGCGACAATGGCTACACCTTC
v_call: TRBV7-9; clone_size: many; d_call: NA; j_call: TRBJ2-1; cdr3_aa: CASSLVGDEQFF; cdr3_nt: TGTGCCAGCAGCTTAGTAGGGGATGAGCAGTTCTTC
v_call: TRBV20-1; clone_size: many; d_call: TRBD1; j_call: TRBJ1-5; cdr3_aa: CSARDWDRGTNQPQHF; cdr3_nt: TGCAGTGCTAGAGATTGGGACAGGGGCACCAATCAGCCCCAGCATTTT
v_call: TRBV7-2; clone_size: many; d_call: NA; j_call: TRBJ1-1; cdr3_aa: CASSSTRVLSTEAFF; cdr3_nt: TGTGCCAGCAGCTCAACCAGGGTCTTGAGCACTGAAGCTTTCTTT
v_call: TRBV24-1; clone_size: NA; d_call: TRBD1; j_call: TRBJ2-1; cdr3_aa: CATSDRGQVSYNEQFF; cdr3_nt: TGTGCCACCAGTGACCGGGGACAGGTGTCCTACAATGAGCAGTTCTTC
v_call: TRBV20-1; clone_size: many; d_call: TRBD1; j_call: TRBJ1-2; cdr3_aa: CSARDRSYGYTF; cdr3_nt: TGCAGTGCTAGGGACAGGAGCTATGGCTACACCTTC
v_call: TRBV12-3/TRBV12-4; clone_size: many; d_call: TRBD2; j_call: TRBJ2-5; cdr3_aa: CASSSASGGQETQYF; cdr3_nt: TGTGCCAGCAGTTCGGCTAGCGGGGGGCAAGAGACCCAGTACTTC